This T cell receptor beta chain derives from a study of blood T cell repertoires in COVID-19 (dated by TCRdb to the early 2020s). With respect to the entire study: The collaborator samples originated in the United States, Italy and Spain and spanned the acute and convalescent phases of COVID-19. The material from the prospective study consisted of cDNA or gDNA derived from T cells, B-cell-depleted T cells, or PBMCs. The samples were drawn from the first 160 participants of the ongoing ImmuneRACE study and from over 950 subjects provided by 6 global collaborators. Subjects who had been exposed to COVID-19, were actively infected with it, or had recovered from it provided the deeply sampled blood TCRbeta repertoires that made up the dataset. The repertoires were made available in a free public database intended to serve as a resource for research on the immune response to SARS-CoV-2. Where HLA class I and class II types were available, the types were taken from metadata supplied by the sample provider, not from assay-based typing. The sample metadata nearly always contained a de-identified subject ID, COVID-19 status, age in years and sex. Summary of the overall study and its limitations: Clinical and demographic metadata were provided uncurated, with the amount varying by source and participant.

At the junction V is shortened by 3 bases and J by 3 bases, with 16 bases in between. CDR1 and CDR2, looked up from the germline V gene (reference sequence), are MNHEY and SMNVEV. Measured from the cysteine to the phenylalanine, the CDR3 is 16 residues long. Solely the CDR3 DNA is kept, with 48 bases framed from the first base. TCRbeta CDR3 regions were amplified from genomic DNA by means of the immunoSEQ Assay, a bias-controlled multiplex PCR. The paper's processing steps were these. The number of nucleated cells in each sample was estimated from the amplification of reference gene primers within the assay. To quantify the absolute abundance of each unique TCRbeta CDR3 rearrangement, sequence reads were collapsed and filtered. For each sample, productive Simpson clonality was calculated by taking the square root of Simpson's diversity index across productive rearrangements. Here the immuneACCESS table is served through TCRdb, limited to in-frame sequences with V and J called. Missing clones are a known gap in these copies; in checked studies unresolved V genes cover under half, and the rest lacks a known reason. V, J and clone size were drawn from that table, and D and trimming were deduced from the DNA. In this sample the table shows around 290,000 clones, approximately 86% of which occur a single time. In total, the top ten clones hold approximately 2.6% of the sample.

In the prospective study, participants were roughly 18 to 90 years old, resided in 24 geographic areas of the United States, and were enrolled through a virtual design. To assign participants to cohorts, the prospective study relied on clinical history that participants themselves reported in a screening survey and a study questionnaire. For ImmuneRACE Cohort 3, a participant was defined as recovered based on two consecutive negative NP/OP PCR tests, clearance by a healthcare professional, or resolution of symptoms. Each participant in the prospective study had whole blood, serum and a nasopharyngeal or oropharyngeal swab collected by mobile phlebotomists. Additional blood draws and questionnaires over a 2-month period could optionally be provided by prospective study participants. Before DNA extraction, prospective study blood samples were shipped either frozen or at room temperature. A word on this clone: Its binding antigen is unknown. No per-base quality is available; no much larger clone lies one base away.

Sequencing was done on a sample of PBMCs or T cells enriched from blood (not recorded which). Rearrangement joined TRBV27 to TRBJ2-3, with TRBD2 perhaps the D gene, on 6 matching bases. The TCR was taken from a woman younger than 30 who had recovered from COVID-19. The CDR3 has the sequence CASSFSPTRMTDTQYF. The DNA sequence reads TGTGCCAGCAGTTTTTCGCCGACTAGAATGACAGATACGCAGTATTTT.